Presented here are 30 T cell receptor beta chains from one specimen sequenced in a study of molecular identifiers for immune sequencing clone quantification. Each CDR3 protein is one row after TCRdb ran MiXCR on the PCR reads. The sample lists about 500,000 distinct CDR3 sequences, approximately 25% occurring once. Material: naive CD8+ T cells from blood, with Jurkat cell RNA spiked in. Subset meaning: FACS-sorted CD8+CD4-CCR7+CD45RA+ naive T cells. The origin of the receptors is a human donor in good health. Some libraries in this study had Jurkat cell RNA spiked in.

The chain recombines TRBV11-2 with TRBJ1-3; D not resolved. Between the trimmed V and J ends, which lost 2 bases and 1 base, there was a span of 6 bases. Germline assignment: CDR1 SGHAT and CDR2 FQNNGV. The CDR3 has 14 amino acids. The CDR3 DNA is TGTGCCAGCAGCTTAATAAGATCTGGAAACACCATATATTTT. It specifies CASSLIRSGNTIYF. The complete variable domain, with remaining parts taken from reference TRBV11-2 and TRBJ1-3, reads EAGVAQSPRYKIIEKRQSVAFWCNPISGHATLYWYQQILGQGPKLLIQFQNNGVVDDSQLPKDRFSAERLKGVDSTLKIQPAKLEDSAVYLCASSLIRSGNTIYFGEGSWLTVV.

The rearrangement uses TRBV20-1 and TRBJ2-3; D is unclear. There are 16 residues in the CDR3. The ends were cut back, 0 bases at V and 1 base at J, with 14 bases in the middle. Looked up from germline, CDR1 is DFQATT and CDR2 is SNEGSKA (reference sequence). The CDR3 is CSARDSGEIRTDTQYF. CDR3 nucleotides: TGCAGTGCTAGAGATTCTGGGGAAATTCGCACAGATACGCAGTATTTT.

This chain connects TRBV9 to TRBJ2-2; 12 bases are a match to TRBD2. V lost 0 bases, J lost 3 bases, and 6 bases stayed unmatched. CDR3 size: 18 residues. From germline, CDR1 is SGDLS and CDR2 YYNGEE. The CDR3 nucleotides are TGTGCCAGCAGCGTAGGACCTAGCGGGGGGGTTCACACCGGGGAGCTGTTTTTT. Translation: CASSVGPSGGVHTGELFF.

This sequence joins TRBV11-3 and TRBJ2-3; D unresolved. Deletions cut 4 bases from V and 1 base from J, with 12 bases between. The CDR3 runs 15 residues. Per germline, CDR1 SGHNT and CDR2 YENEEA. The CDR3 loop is CASSSFPRGTDTQYF. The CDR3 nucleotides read TGTGCCAGCAGCTCGTTTCCTCGGGGCACAGATACGCAGTATTTT.

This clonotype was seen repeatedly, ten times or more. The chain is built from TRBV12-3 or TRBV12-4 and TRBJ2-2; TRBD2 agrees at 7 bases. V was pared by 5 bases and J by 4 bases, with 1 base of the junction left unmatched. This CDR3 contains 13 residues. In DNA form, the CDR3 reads TGTGCCAGCAGTCGGACTAGCACCGGGGAGCTGTTTTTT. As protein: CASSRTSTGELFF.

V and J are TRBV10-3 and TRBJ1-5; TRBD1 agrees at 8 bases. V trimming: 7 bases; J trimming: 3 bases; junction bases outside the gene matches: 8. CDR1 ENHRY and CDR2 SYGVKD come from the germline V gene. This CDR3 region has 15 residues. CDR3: CAITLRTGTNQPQHF. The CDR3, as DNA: TGTGCCATCACGCTTCGGACAGGGACCAATCAGCCCCAGCATTTT.

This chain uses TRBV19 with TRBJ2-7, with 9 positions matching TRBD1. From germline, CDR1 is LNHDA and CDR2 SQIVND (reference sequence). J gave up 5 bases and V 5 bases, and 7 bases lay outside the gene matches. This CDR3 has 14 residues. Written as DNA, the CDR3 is TGTGCCAGTAGTTACGGGACAGGGTTCAACGAGCAGTACTTC. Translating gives CASSYGTGFNEQYF.

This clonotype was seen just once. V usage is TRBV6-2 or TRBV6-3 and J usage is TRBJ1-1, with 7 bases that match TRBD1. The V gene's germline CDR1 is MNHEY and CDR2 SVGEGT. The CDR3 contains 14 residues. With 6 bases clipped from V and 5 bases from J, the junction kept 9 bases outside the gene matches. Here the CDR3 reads CASRVTGEGTEAFF. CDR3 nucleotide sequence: TGTGCCAGCAGGGTCACAGGGGAGGGAACTGAAGCTTTCTTT.

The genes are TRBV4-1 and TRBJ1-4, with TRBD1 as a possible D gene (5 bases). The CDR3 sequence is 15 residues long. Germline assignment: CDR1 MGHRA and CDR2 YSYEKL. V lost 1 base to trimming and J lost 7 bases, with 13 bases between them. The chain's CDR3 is CASSQGTPAAEKLFF. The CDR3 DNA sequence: TGCGCCAGCAGCCAAGGGACACCGGCGGCTGAAAAACTGTTTTTT.

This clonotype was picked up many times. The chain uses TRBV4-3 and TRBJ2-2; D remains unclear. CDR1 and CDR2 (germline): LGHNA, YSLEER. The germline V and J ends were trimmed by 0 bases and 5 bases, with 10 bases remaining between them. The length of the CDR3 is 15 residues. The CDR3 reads CASSQDRQWTGELFF. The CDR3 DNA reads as TGCGCCAGCAGCCAAGATCGCCAGTGGACCGGGGAGCTGTTTTTT.

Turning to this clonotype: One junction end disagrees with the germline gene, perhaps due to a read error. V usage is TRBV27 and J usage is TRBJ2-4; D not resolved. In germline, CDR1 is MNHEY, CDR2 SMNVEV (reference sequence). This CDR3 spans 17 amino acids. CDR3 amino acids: CAGRPPGPVPAKNIQYF. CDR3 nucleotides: TGTGCCGGCAGGCCTCCGGGTCCAGTCCCAGCCAAAAACATTCAGTACTTC.

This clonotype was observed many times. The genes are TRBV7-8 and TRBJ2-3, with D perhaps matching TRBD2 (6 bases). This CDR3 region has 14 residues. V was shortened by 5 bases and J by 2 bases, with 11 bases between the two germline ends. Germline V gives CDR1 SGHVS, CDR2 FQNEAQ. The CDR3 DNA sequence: TGTGCCAGCAGCCGGGACTTCTACACAGATACGCAGTATTTT. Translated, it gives CASSRDFYTDTQYF.

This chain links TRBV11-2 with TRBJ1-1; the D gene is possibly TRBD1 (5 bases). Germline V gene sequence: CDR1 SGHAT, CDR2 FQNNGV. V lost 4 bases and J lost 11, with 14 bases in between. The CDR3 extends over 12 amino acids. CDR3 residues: CASSSGSREAFF. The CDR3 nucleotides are TGTGCCAGCAGCTCGGGTTCCAGGGAGGCTTTCTTT.

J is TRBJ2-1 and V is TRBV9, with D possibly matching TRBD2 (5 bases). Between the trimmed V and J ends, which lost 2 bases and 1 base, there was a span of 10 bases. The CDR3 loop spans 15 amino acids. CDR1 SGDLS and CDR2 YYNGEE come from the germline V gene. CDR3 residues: CASSVGVSSYNEQFF. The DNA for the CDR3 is TGTGCCAGCAGCGTCGGGGTCTCTTCCTACAATGAGCAGTTCTTC.

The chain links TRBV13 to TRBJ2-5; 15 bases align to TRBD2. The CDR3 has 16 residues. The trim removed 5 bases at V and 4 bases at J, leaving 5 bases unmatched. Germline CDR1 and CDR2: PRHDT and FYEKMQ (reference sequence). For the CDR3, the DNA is TGTGCCAGCAGCCTCGGACTAGCGGGGGGGAGAGAGACCCAGTACTTC. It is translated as CASSLGLAGGRETQYF.

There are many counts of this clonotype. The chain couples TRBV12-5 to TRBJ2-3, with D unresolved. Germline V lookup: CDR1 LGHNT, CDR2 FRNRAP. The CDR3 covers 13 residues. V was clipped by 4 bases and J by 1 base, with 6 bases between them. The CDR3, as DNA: TGTGCTAGTGGTTCCCTGCGCACAGATACGCAGTATTTT. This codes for CASGSLRTDTQYF.

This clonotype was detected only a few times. The CDR3 nucleotides are TGCAGTGCTAGGACAGGAGATATTGGGAACACTGAAGCTTTCTTT. Protein sequence: CSARTGDIGNTEAFF. The rearrangement uses TRBV20-1 and TRBJ1-1; tentatively, D is TRBD1 (6 bases). V lost 3 bases, J lost 1 base, and 15 bases lay in between. CDR3 length equals 15 residues. Germline V gene data show CDR1 as DFQATT and CDR2 as SNEGSKA (reference sequence).

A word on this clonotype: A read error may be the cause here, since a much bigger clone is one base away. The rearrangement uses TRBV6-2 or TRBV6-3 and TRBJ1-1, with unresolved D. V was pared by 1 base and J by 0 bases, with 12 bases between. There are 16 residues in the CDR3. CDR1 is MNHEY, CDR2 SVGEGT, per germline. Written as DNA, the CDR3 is TGTGCCAGCAGTTACTTTATTAGCAGGATGAACACTGAAGCTTTCTTT. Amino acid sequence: CASSYFISRMNTEAFF.

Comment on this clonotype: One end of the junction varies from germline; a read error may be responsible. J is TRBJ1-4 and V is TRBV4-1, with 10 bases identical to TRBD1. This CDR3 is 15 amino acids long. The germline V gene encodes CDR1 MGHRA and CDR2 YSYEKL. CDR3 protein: CASRQGPGTGEMPFF. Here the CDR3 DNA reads TGCGCCAGCCGCCAAGGGCCCGGGACAGGGGAAATGCCGTTTTTT.

In DNA, the CDR3 is TGTGCCACCAGTGATTCATGGACAGGCGCGGGCTACACCTTC. Its protein is CATSDSWTGAGYTF. The rearrangement links TRBV24-1 to TRBJ1-2; TRBD1 agrees at 7 bases. CDR3 length: 14 residues. Germline values: CDR1 KGHDR, CDR2 SFDVKD. The V gene end was trimmed by 2 bases and the J gene end by 8 bases; junction bases not matched to a gene: 7.

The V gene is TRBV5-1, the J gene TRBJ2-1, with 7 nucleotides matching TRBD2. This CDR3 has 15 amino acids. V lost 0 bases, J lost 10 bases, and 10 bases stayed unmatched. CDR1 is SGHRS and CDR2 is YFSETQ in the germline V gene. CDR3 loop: CASSLASGTFREQFF. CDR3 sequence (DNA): TGCGCCAGCAGCTTGGCTAGCGGTACCTTCCGGGAGCAGTTCTTC. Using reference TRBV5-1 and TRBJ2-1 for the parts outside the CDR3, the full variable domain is KAGVTQTPRYLIKTRGQQVTLSCSPISGHRSVSWYQQTPGQGLQFLFEYFSETQRNKGNFPGRFSGRQFSNSRSEMNVSTLELGDSALYLCASSLASGTFREQFFGPGTRLTVL.

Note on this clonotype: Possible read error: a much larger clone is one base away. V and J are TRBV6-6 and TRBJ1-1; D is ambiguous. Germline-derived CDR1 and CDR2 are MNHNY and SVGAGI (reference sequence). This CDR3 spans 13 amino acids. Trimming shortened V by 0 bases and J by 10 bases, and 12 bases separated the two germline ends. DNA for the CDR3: TGTGCCAGCAGTTACTCTGATGAGCTGTCAGCTTTCTTT. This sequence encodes CASSYSDELSAFF.

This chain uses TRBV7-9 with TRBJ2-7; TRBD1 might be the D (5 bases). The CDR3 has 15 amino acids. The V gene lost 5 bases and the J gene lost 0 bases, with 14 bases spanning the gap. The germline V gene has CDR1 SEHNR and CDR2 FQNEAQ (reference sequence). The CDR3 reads CASSPDSYRSYEQYF. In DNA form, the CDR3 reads TGTGCCAGCAGCCCTGACAGCTATCGCTCCTACGAGCAGTACTTC.

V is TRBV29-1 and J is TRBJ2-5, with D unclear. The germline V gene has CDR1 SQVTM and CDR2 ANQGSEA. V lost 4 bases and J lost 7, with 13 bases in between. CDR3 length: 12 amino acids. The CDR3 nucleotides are TGCAGCGTTGTAGAAGGTGGGCTGACCCAGTACTTC. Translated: CSVVEGGLTQYF.

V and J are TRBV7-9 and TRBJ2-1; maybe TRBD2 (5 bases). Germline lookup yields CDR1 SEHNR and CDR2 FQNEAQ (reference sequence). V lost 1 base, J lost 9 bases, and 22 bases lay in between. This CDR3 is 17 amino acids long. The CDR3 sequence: CASSLVLVQPGWSEQFF. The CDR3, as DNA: TGTGCCAGCAGCTTAGTATTGGTACAACCGGGATGGAGTGAGCAGTTCTTC.

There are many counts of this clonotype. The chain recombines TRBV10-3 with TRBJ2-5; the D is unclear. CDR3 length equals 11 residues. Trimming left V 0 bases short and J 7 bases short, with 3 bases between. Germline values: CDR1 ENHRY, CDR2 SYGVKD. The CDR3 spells CAISESGTQYF. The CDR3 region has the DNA TGTGCCATCAGTGAGTCCGGGACCCAGTACTTC.

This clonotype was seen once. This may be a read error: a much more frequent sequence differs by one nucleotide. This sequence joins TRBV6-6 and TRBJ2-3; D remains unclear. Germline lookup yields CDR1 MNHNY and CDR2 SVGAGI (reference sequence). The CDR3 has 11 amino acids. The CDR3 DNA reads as TGTGCCGCGGAGAGTGCAGATACGCGGTATTTT. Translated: CAAESADTRYF.

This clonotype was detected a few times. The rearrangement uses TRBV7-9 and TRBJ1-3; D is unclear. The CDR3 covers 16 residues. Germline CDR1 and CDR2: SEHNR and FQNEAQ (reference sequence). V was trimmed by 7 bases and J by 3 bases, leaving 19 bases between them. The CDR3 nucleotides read TGTGCCAGCACCCGGAGTGAGGGCATGGGTGGAAACACCATATATTTT. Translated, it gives CASTRSEGMGGNTIYF.

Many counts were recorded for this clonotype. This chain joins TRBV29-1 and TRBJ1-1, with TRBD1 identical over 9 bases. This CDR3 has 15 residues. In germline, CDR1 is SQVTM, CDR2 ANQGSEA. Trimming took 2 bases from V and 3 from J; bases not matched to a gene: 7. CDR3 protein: CSVETLDRGHTEAFF. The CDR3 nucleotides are TGCAGCGTTGAAACCCTGGACAGGGGTCACACTGAAGCTTTCTTT. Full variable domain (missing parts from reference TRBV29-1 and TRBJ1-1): SAVISQKPSRDICQRGTSLTIQCQVDSQVTMMFWYRQQPGQSLTLIATANQGSEATYESGFVIDKFPISRPNLTFSTLTVSNMSPEDSSIYLCSVETLDRGHTEAFFGQGTRLTVV.

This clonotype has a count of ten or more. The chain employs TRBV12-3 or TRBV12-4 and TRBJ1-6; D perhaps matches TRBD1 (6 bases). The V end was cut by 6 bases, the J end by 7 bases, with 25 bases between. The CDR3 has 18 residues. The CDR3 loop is CASSLWSGGGHRNSPLHF. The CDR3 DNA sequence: TGTGCCAGCAGCCTCTGGTCGGGCGGGGGGCATCGCAATTCACCCCTCCACTTT.